This TCR beta chain was captured in a study of blood T cell repertoires in COVID-19. About the research overall: Acute and convalescent COVID-19 samples came from the United States, Italy and Spain. In each case, the material was cDNA or gDNA derived from T cells, B-cell-depleted T cells, or PBMCs.

Original handling: From reference gene primer amplification, estimates of nucleated cell counts were derived. The protocol was immunoSEQ multiplex PCR, while the TCRdb copy is restricted to in-frame clones and leaves out a portion. V and J calls and clone size are those listed in that table; D and trimming were worked out from the DNA. The sample holds about 190,000 clones, just under 80% seen once. This CDR3 is built from 16 residues. Germline CDR1 MNHEY, CDR2 SVGEGT. Trimming removed 4 bases from V and 3 bases from J; junction bases left unmatched: 11. The TCR originated in a woman of 80 years or more with active or convalescent COVID-19. The rearrangement joins TRBV6-2 or TRBV6-3 to TRBJ2-5, with 7 bases lining up with TRBD1. The specimen was peripheral blood. The CDR3 region is CASSFASGQREETQYF. For the CDR3, the DNA is TGTGCCAGCAGTTTCGCTTCGGGACAGAGAGAAGAGACCCAGTACTTC.